The 22 T cell receptor beta chains below all came from one sample that was sequenced in a study of human T cells and chemical hapten exposure. Each CDR3 protein is one row after TCRdb ran MiXCR on the RACE reads. In the table there are 84,000 or so distinct CDR3 sequences, roughly a tenth of which are singletons. Time point meaning: patch test 1, 2 weeks after DPC sensitization. Treatment: therapeutic diphenylcyclopropenone sensitization with weekly scalp DPC. The sequenced sample was whole blood, obtained in connection with sensitization to the hapten diphenylcyclopropenone (DPC). The origin of the receptors is a man between 35 and 55 years old with alopecia areata. Some clones in this sample may be carry-over from other donors' samples.

The CDR3 spells CSAYHEQSLREQFF. The CDR3 DNA follows: TGCAGCGCCTACCACGAGCAATCACTTAGAGAGCAGTTCTTC. The chain joins TRBV29-1 to TRBJ2-1, with D unresolved. The germline V gene has CDR1 SQVTM and CDR2 ANQGSEA. V lost 7 bases, J lost 10 bases, and 23 bases lay in between. The CDR3 covers 14 residues.

The chain joins TRBV19 to TRBJ2-2; 8 nucleotides align to TRBD1. The germline V gene has CDR1 LNHDA and CDR2 SQIVND (reference sequence). The CDR3 loop spans 17 amino acids. V gave up 4 bases and J gave up 4 bases; unmatched junction bases: 11. This CDR3 reads CASSTIPGQVGTGELFF. CDR3 nucleotide sequence: TGTGCCAGTAGTACCATACCGGGACAGGTGGGCACCGGGGAGCTGTTTTTT.

As regards this clonotype: This may arise from a read error, as a much more abundant clone is one base away. V gene TRBV6-4 combines with J gene TRBJ2-2; D remains unclear. The CDR3 is made up of 13 amino acids. Trimming removed 6 bases from V and 3 bases from J, with 8 bases in between. The V gene's germline CDR1 is MRHNA and CDR2 SNTAGT. DNA for the CDR3: TGTGCCAGCAGCCCCGGGCACACCGGGGAGCTGTTTTTT. This translates into CASSPGHTGELFF.

This chain links TRBV11-2 with TRBJ2-5, with D unclear. CDR1 and CDR2 from the germline V gene are SGHAT and FQNNGV. V was pared by 5 bases and J by 2 bases, with 9 bases between. This CDR3 has 13 residues. The CDR3, as DNA: TGTGCCAGCAGCGCAACTTTGCAAGAGACCCAGTACTTC. Encoded protein: CASSATLQETQYF.

The V call is TRBV18, the J call TRBJ2-2; D is unresolved. Germline V gene sequence: CDR1 KGHSH, CDR2 LQKENI. This CDR3 has 17 residues. The V end was cut by 6 bases, the J end by 7 bases, with 24 bases between. The CDR3 DNA is TGTGCCAGCTCCCGATCCGCTGCCGCCGCCGGAAGCGGGGAGCTGTTTTTT. This translates into CASSRSAAAAGSGELFF.

There are a few counts of this clonotype. This sequence joins TRBV4-3 and TRBJ2-2, with TRBD2 identical over 10 bases. The CDR3 is 18 residues long. Germline CDR1 LGHNA, CDR2 YSLEER. Trimming took 0 bases from V and 10 from J; bases not matched to a gene: 14. The CDR3 here is CASSQDASGSGGTEELFF. The DNA of the CDR3 is TGCGCCAGCAGCCAAGATGCTAGCGGGAGTGGGGGAACAGAGGAGCTGTTTTTT.

The chain recombines TRBV5-1 with TRBJ2-3; D is possibly TRBD1 (7 bases). The CDR3 consists of 14 residues. Trimming stripped 5 bases from V and 3 bases from J, with 13 bases between. The germline V gene encodes CDR1 SGHRS and CDR2 YFSETQ. The CDR3 is CASREAGGTDTQYF. As DNA, the CDR3 is TGCGCCAGCAGGGAGGCAGGGGGGACAGATACGCAGTATTTT. The full variable domain, rest sourced from reference TRBV5-1 and TRBJ2-3, is KAGVTQTPRYLIKTRGQQVTLSCSPISGHRSVSWYQQTPGQGLQFLFEYFSETQRNKGNFPGRFSGRQFSNSRSEMNVSTLELGDSALYLCASREAGGTDTQYFGPGTRLTVL.

The V and J genes are TRBV4-3 and TRBJ2-3; TRBD2 aligns across 11 bases. CDR1 LGHNA and CDR2 YSLEER come from the germline V gene. The CDR3 loop spans 16 amino acids. V was pared by 2 bases and J by 0 bases, with 1 base of the junction left unmatched. The CDR3 nucleotides read TGCGCCAGCAGCCAATTAGCGGGAGGGAGCACAGATACGCAGTATTTT. Residues: CASSQLAGGSTDTQYF.

A few counts support this clonotype. The chain combines TRBV7-2 with TRBJ2-3, with 8 bases that match TRBD1. Germline trimming cut 6 bases from V and 0 bases from J; bases unmatched to any gene: 11. The CDR3 has 17 residues. Looked up from germline, CDR1 is SGHTA and CDR2 is FQGNSA. CDR3 nucleotide sequence: TGTGCCAGCAGTTTTTCAGGGGGCGGGACTAGCACAGATACGCAGTATTTT. Translated, it gives CASSFSGGGTSTDTQYF.

This clonotype occurred many times. J is TRBJ1-2 and V is TRBV5-1, with 7 bases lining up with TRBD1. The CDR3 spans 14 residues. The junction had 9 bases not matched to a gene; V was cut back by 5 bases and J by 5 bases. CDR1 is SGHRS, CDR2 YFSETQ, per germline. This CDR3 reads CASRLWTGPYGYTF. For the CDR3, the DNA is TGCGCCAGCAGGCTCTGGACAGGACCGTATGGCTACACCTTC.

This chain connects TRBV12-3 or TRBV12-4 to TRBJ2-3, with a weak D call TRBD2 (6 bases). This CDR3 region has 14 residues. The V end was cut by 8 bases, the J end by 3 bases, with 15 bases between. CDR3 in amino acids: CASQRGRTTDTQYF. CDR3 DNA: TGTGCCAGCCAACGGGGGAGGACAACAGATACGCAGTATTTT.

This clonotype was found a few times. The chain links TRBV29-1 to TRBJ2-2, with a possible D match to TRBD2 (5 bases). V was pared by 5 bases and J by 5 bases, with 15 bases between. Germline V gene lookup returns CDR1 SQVTM and CDR2 ANQGSEA. CDR3 length equals 14 residues. The chain's CDR3 is CSVRERAVTGELFF. The CDR3 coding sequence is TGCAGCGTTAGGGAACGAGCGGTGACCGGGGAGCTGTTTTTT.

The sample holds a few counts of this clonotype. This rearrangement joins TRBV6-6 to TRBJ1-3; maybe TRBD1 (6 bases). Trimming stripped 4 bases from V and 4 bases from J, with 14 bases between. Germline lookup yields CDR1 MNHNY and CDR2 SVGAGI (reference sequence). CDR3 length equals 15 residues. In nucleotides, the CDR3 is TGTGCCAGCAGTTCCACACAGGGCTTCGGAAACACCATATATTTT. It yields the protein CASSSTQGFGNTIYF.

This clonotype appeared many times. The V call is TRBV18, the J call TRBJ1-6; D is ambiguous. CDR3 size: 15 residues. Germline values: CDR1 KGHSH, CDR2 LQKENI. V was clipped by 4 bases and J by 7 bases, with 14 bases between them. In DNA, the CDR3 is TGTGCCAGCTCACAACGGGCTCCTCGGAATTCACCCCTCCACTTT. Its protein is CASSQRAPRNSPLHF.

V gene TRBV5-1 combines with J gene TRBJ2-6; the match to TRBD1 covers 7 bases. CDR1 is SGHRS and CDR2 is YFSETQ in the germline V gene. CDR3 size: 19 residues. Trimming removed 1 base from V and 0 bases from J; junction bases left unmatched: 10. CDR3 DNA: TGCGCCAGCAGCTTGTGGTCCGGGACAGCAAGCTCTGGGGCCAACGTCCTGACTTTC. Encoded protein: CASSLWSGTASSGANVLTF.

The chain carries TRBV12-5 and TRBJ2-3, with TRBD2 identical over 7 bases. This CDR3 comprises 19 residues. In germline, CDR1 is LGHNT, CDR2 FRNRAP. The ends lost 1 base at V and 0 bases at J; junction bases unmatched: 13. The CDR3, as DNA: TGTGCTAGTGGTTTGGGCCGTTGGGGCCTAGCGGCTAGCACAGATACGCAGTATTTT. This translates into CASGLGRWGLAASTDTQYF.

In its sample, this clonotype was seen a few times. The gene calls are TRBV12-3 or TRBV12-4 and TRBJ2-3; the match to TRBD1 covers 8 bases. The CDR3 runs 14 residues. V shed 5 bases and J 5 bases; nucleotides not matched to a gene: 6. The CDR3 DNA is TGTGCCAGCAGTCCAGGGGGCTTGGTAGATACGCAGTATTTT. Residues: CASSPGGLVDTQYF.

The J gene is TRBJ1-5, the V gene TRBV6-2 or TRBV6-3, with 8 nucleotides matching TRBD1. This CDR3 is 13 amino acids long. Germline V gene lookup returns CDR1 MNHEY and CDR2 SVGEGT. The ends lost 4 bases at V and 6 bases at J; junction bases unmatched: 2. Here the CDR3 reads CASSWTGSQPQHF. DNA of the CDR3: TGTGCCAGCAGTTGGACAGGGAGTCAGCCCCAGCATTTT.

This sequence joins TRBV7-2 and TRBJ1-3; TRBD1 might be the D (6 bases). Looked up from germline, CDR1 is SGHTA and CDR2 is FQGNSA. This CDR3 has 14 residues. V dropped 5 bases and J dropped 4 bases, with 12 bases sitting between them. The CDR3 nucleotides are TGTGCCAGCAGCCCACAGGGAAAGGGAAACACCATATATTTT. Translation: CASSPQGKGNTIYF.

The gene calls are TRBV14 and TRBJ2-6, with D possibly matching TRBD2 (6 bases). The CDR3 sequence is 17 residues long. V was clipped by 4 bases and J by 5 bases, with 18 bases between them. Germline V gene lookup returns CDR1 SGHDN and CDR2 FVKESK. DNA of the CDR3: TGTGCCAGCAGCCGCGGGACGGGGTCCGCCCGGGCCAACGTCCTGACTTTC. Translation gives CASSRGTGSARANVLTF.

The rearrangement links TRBV4-3 to TRBJ2-3, with 8 bases fitting TRBD2. V trimming: 4 bases; J trimming: 1 base; junction bases outside the gene matches: 4. The CDR3 has 15 amino acids. Germline lookup yields CDR1 LGHNA and CDR2 YSLEER. The CDR3 loop reads CASSPGGPGTDTQYF. The CDR3 nucleotides are TGCGCCAGCAGCCCGGGAGGGCCTGGCACAGATACGCAGTATTTT.

This clonotype was recorded at least ten times. The J gene is TRBJ2-7, the V gene TRBV29-1, with 8 bases identical to TRBD1. CDR3 length: 12 residues. The trim removed 6 bases at V and 2 bases at J, leaving 3 bases unmatched. From germline, CDR1 is SQVTM and CDR2 ANQGSEA. CDR3 region: CSVAQGAYEQYF. As DNA, the CDR3 is TGCAGCGTGGCACAGGGGGCCTACGAGCAGTACTTC.